This T cell receptor (beta chain) is from a study of T cells in Graves' hyperthyroidism and ophthalmopathy. Study results and caveats: Researchers found most expanded thyroid clonotypes above 0.001 in blood as well.

This clonotype was seen ten or more times. The antigen is not known. Researchers amplified the TCR beta CDR3 regions from RNA transcripts. TCR CDR3 underwent first-round RT-PCR with the HTBI primer set. TCRdb fed the multiplex PCR reads into MiXCR, producing one record per CDR3 protein. The top ten hold under 25% of the sample, which has 360,000 or so distinct CDR3 sequences, about 15% seen once. V lost 3 bases to trimming and J lost 7 bases; unmatched junction nucleotides: 5. This CDR3 has 13 residues. The germline CDR1 and CDR2 sequences are DFQATT and SNEGSKA (reference sequence). The gene calls are TRBV20-1 and TRBJ2-1; 8 bases agree with TRBD1. The TCR originated in a woman aged 55-69 years with Graves' ophthalmopathy. The sample consisted of blood. CDR3: CSARLDRANEQFF. CDR3 sequence (DNA): TGCAGTGCTAGGTTGGACAGGGCAAATGAGCAGTTCTTC.